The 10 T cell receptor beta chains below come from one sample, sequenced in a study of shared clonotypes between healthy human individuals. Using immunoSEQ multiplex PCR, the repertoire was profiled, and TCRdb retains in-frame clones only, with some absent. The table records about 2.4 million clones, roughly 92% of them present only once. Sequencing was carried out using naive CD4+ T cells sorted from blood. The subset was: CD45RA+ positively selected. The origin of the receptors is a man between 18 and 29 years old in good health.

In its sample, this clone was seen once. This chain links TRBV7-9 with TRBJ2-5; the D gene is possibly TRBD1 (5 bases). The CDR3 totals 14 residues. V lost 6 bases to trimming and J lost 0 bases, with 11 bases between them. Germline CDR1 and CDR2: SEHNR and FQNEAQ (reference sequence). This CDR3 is CASRRLGDQETQYF. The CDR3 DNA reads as TGTGCCAGCAGGAGGCTAGGGGACCAAGAGACCCAGTACTTC.

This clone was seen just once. The DNA for the CDR3 is TGTGCCAGTGCAGGGTCCCTGTTTAGCAATCAGCCCCAGCATTTT. Protein product: CASAGSLFSNQPQHF. The V gene is TRBV6-1, the J gene TRBJ1-5; possibly TRBD1 for D (5 bases). V lost 9 bases and J lost 0, with 15 bases in between. CDR3 length equals 15 residues. Germline CDR1 and CDR2: MNHNS and SASEGT.

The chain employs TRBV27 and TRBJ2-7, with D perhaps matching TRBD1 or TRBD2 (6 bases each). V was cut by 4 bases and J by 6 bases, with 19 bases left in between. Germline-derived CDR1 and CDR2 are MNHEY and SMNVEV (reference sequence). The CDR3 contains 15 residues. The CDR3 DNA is TGTGCCAGCAGTTGGGGAACCCTAAAGGGGGGCGAGCAGTACTTC. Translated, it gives CASSWGTLKGGEQYF.

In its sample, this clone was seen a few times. The CDR3 bases are TGTGCCATCAGGGGGACAGGGCTAGGGGAGCCCCAGCATTTT. Translation gives CAIRGTGLGEPQHF. This chain joins TRBV10-3 and TRBJ1-5; 9 bases align to TRBD1. CDR1 is ENHRY, CDR2 SYGVKD, per germline. V shed 6 bases and J 8 bases; nucleotides not matched to a gene: 8. The CDR3 sequence is 14 residues long.

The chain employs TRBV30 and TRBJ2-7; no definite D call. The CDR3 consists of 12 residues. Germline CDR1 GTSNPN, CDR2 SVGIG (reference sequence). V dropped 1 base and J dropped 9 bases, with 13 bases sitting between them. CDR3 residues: CAWSEGPLGQYF. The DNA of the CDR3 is TGTGCCTGGAGTGAAGGCCCTCTCGGGCAGTACTTC.

CDR3 sequence: CASSKGQSSYNSPLHF. CDR3 bases: TGTGCCAGCAGTAAAGGACAGAGCTCCTATAATTCACCCCTCCACTTT. This chain joins TRBV6-1 and TRBJ1-6; maybe TRBD1 (6 bases). Germline lookup yields CDR1 MNHNS and CDR2 SASEGT. Trimming removed 5 bases from V and 0 bases from J, with 11 bases in between. The CDR3 totals 16 residues.

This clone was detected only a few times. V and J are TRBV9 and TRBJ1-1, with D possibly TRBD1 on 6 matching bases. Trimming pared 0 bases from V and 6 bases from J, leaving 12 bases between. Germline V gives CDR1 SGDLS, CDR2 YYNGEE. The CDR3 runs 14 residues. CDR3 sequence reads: CASSVVQGGAEAFF. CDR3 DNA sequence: TGTGCCAGCAGCGTAGTACAGGGAGGGGCTGAAGCTTTCTTT.

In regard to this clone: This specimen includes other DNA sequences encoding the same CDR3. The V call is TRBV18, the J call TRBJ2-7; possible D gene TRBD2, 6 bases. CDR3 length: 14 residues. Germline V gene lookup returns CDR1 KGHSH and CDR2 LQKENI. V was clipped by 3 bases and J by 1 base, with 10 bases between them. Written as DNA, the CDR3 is TGTGCCAGCTCACCGGCTGGGAGGTCCTACGAGCAGTACTTC. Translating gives CASSPAGRSYEQYF.

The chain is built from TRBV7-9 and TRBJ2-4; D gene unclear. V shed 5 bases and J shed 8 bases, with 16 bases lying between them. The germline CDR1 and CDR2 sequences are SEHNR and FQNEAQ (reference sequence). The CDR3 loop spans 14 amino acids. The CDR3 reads CASSIFDVKDIQYF. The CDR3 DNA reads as TGTGCCAGCAGCATTTTCGACGTCAAGGACATTCAGTACTTC.

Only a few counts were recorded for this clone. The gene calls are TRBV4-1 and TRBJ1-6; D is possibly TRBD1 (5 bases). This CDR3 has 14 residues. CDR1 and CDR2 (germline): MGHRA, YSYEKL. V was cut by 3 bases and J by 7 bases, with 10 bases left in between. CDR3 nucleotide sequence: TGCGCCAGCAGCCAGCCGGGGCTAAATTCACCCCTCCACTTT. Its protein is CASSQPGLNSPLHF.